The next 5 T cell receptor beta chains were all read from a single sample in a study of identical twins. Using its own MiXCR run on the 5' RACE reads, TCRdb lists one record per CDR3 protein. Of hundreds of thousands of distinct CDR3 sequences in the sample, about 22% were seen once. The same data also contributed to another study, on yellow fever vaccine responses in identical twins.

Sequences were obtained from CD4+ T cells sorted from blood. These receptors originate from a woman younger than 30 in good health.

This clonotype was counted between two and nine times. CDR3 DNA sequence: TGTGCCAGCAGCTCCAACCTCGGGACTAGCGGGAGGAGGGCCCGAGAGACCCAGTACTTC. This codes for CASSSNLGTSGRRARETQYF. The V gene is TRBV6-2 or TRBV6-3, the J gene TRBJ2-5; 15 bases match TRBD2. Per germline, CDR1 MNHEY and CDR2 SVGEGT. With 6 bases clipped from V and 4 bases from J, the junction kept 18 bases outside the gene matches. The CDR3 totals 20 residues.

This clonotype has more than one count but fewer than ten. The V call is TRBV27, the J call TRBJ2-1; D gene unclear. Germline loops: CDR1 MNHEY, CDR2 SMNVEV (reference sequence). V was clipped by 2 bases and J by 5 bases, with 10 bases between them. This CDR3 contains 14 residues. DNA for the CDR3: TGTGCCAGCAGTTTAAATGGGCCACACAATGAGCAGTTCTTC. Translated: CASSLNGPHNEQFF.

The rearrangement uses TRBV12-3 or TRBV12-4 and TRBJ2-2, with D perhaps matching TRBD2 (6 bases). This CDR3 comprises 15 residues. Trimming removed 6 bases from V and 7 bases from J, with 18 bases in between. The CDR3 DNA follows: TGTGCCAGCAGCCGGCAGGAGGGGTCTCTCGGGGAGCTGTTTTTT. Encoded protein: CASSRQEGSLGELFF.

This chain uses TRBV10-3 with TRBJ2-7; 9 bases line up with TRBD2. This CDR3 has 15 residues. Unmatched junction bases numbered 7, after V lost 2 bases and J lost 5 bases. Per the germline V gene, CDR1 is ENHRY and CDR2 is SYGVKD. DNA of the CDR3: TGTGCCATCAGTGAGCCGGGACTAGCAGACCACGAGCAGTACTTC. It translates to CAISEPGLADHEQYF.

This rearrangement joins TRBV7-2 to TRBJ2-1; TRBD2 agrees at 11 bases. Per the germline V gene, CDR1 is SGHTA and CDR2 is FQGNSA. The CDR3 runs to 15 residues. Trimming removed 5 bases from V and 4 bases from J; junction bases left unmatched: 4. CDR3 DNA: TGTGCCAGCAGCATACTAGCGGGAGTGTACAATGAGCAGTTCTTC. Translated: CASSILAGVYNEQFF. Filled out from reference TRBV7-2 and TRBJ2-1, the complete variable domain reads GAGVSQSPSNKVTEKGKDVELRCDPISGHTALYWYRQSLGQGLEFLIYFQGNSAPDKSGLPSDRFSAERTGGSVSTLTIQRTQQEDSAVYLCASSILAGVYNEQFFGPGTRLTVL.